The sequence of this T cell receptor (beta chain) was determined in a study of regulatory T cells in long-lasting Graves disease. Overall study: Under 3 months of antithyroid drugs had been taken by newly diagnosed Graves' patients.

For TCR beta, libraries came from iRepertoire HTBI primers and Arm-PCR of CDR3 regions. TCRdb called the multiplex PCR reads again in MiXCR, with one record for every CDR3 protein. The sample holds about 220,000 distinct CDR3 sequences, about 16% seen once. Time point described: newly diagnosed GD, antithyroid drugs for less than 3 months. Generation of the TCR library employed RNA extracted from PBMCs. A volume of approximately 9.8 milliliters of peripheral blood was collected in EDTA tubes. CDR3 length: 15 residues. V lost 3 bases, J lost 8 bases, and 19 bases lay in between. CDR1 MNHGY and CDR2 SVAAGI come from the germline V gene. The sample holds many counts of this clonotype.

Specimen: peripheral blood mononuclear cells (PBMCs), collected at new diagnosis, from a patient treated with antithyroid drugs. The V and J genes are TRBV6-9 and TRBJ1-2; a weak D match, TRBD1 (5 bases). This sequence originates from a female donor with Graves disease. CDR3 loop: CASSYSGSGTLGYTF. The CDR3 DNA reads as TGTGCCAGCAGTTACTCAGGATCCGGGACGCTAGGCTACACCTTC.